The 15 T cell receptor beta chains below were found in one sample sequenced in a study of vaccination effects on CD4 cells after COVID-19 (dated by TCRdb to 2022 to 2024). To identify antigen-specific CD4+ T cell clonotypes by their expansion, the ViraFEST assay first stimulated PBMC with viral peptide pools and then applied TCR sequencing. After around eleven days of culture, CD4+ T cells were isolated with the EasySep CD4+ T cell isolation kit. Each participant received two doses of an mRNA SARS-CoV-2 vaccine, either BNT162b2 or mRNA-1273. These TCRs' antigens remain unknown. Preparation of the library involved the immunoSEQ multiplex PCR assay. Held by TCRdb, this immuneACCESS table contains in-frame sequences only and omits some clones. Under half of the omission traces to an unresolved V gene where checked; the cause of the rest is unknown. For this sample the table gives around 69,000 clones, of which about 74% were detected only once. The ten largest clones take up roughly 1.5% of the sample.

This specimen was CD4+ T cells from PBMCs cultured with HCoV-229E spike peptides, taken after COVID-19 vaccination. The sample's cell subset or site label, in plain terms: HCoV-229E spike overlapping peptide pool stimulation. The receptors come from a human donor who received a COVID-19 vaccine.

The chain links TRBV19 to TRBJ1-1, with 7 bases that match TRBD1. V lost 7 bases, J lost 4 bases, and 9 bases stayed unmatched. This CDR3 has 14 amino acids. CDR1 LNHDA and CDR2 SQIVND come from the germline V gene (reference sequence). Here the CDR3 reads CASNDRVLATEAFF. CDR3 coding DNA: TGTGCCAGTAATGACAGGGTTCTCGCCACTGAAGCTTTCTTT.

This clone was seen more than once but under ten times. V is TRBV19 and J is TRBJ1-3; TRBD1 matches 9 bases. The CDR3 sequence is 13 residues long. CDR1 is LNHDA and CDR2 is SQIVND in the germline V gene (reference sequence). J lost 8 bases, V lost 6 bases, and 5 bases had no gene match. CDR3 coding DNA: TGTGCCAGTAGGCGACAGGGGGATCACACCATATATTTT. Its protein product is CASRRQGDHTIYF.

This clone was picked up a small number of times. The chain carries TRBV19 and TRBJ1-5, with D possibly TRBD1 on 5 matching bases. Germline-derived CDR1 and CDR2 are LNHDA and SQIVND (reference sequence). V was shortened by 4 bases and J by 9 bases, with 16 bases between the two germline ends. The CDR3 runs 14 residues. The CDR3 is CASSRGGADGPQHF. In DNA form, the CDR3 reads TGTGCCAGTAGTAGGGGCGGGGCAGACGGGCCCCAGCATTTT.

The chain combines TRBV5-1 with TRBJ1-1; TRBD1 agrees at 7 bases. Germline V gives CDR1 SGHRS, CDR2 YFSETQ. The CDR3 spans 14 residues. V lost 4 bases, J lost 0 bases, and 3 bases stayed unmatched. CDR3 coding DNA: TGCGCCAGCAGCACCGACAGGGTGAACACTGAAGCTTTCTTT. Translating gives CASSTDRVNTEAFF.

The J gene is TRBJ2-3, the V gene TRBV6-2 or TRBV6-3; D is undetermined. The CDR3 extends over 15 amino acids. The germline gives CDR1 MNHEY, CDR2 SVGEGT. The germline V and J ends were trimmed by 4 bases and 1 base, with 12 bases remaining between them. The CDR3 spells CASSSRPPGTDTQYF. The CDR3 DNA sequence: TGTGCCAGCAGTTCAAGGCCCCCAGGCACAGATACGCAGTATTTT.

This rearrangement joins TRBV15 to TRBJ1-5; a possible D gene is TRBD1 (5 bases). The ends were cut back, 1 base at V and 3 bases at J, with 7 bases in the middle. Germline loops: CDR1 LNHNV, CDR2 YYDKDF (reference sequence). The CDR3 totals 14 residues. The DNA for the CDR3 is TGTGCCACCAGCAGAGGGGGCTTCAATCAGCCCCAGCATTTT. It is translated as CATSRGGFNQPQHF. Full variable domain (remainder filled in from reference TRBV15 and TRBJ1-5): DAMVIQNPRYQVTQFGKPVTLSCSQTLNHNVMYWYQQKSSQAPKLLFHYYDKDFNNEADTPDNFQSRRPNTSFCFLDIRSPGLGDTAMYLCATSRGGFNQPQHFGDGTRLSIL.

The gene calls are TRBV5-1 and TRBJ1-2, with D hard to call. The CDR3 runs 15 residues. The V end lost 2 bases, the J end lost 0 bases, and 11 bases lay between the germline ends. From germline, CDR1 is SGHRS and CDR2 YFSETQ. CDR3 bases: TGCGCCAGCAGCTTAGGACTCGGAGCTAACTATGGCTACACCTTC. Translation: CASSLGLGANYGYTF.

This sequence joins TRBV28 and TRBJ1-2; D remains ambiguous. The CDR3 spans 13 residues. The ends were cut back, 6 bases at V and 0 bases at J, with 8 bases in the middle. Germline CDR1 and CDR2: MDHEN and SYDVKM. CDR3 region: CASRTPANYGYTF. In DNA form, the CDR3 reads TGTGCCAGCAGAACACCCGCTAACTATGGCTACACCTTC.

This chain uses TRBV2 with TRBJ2-3, with D possibly TRBD2 on 7 matching bases. The CDR3 spans 14 residues. Trimming removed 10 bases from V and 6 bases from J, with 20 bases in between. Germline CDR1 and CDR2: SNHLY and FYNNEI. The CDR3 loop reads CATPAGGQGDTQYF. In nucleotides, the CDR3 is TGTGCCACTCCCGCCGGGGGGCAGGGCGATACGCAGTATTTT.

The CDR3 region is CATSDRGGSSEAFF. CDR3 nucleotides: TGTGCCACCAGTGATCGGGGGGGCAGCTCTGAAGCTTTCTTT. The chain links TRBV24-1 to TRBJ1-1, with a weak D call TRBD1 (6 bases). Germline values: CDR1 KGHDR, CDR2 SFDVKD. The length of the CDR3 is 14 residues. Trimming left V 3 bases short and J 6 bases short, with 13 bases between.

The chain combines TRBV4-3 with TRBJ1-5; D is unresolved. V gave up 0 bases and J gave up 4 bases, with 4 bases separating them. The CDR3 covers 13 residues. The V gene's germline CDR1 is LGHNA and CDR2 YSLEER. This CDR3 is CASSQEKNQPQHF. The CDR3 DNA follows: TGCGCCAGCAGCCAAGAGAAAAATCAGCCCCAGCATTTT.

Only a few counts were recorded for this clone. The rearrangement links TRBV3-1 (or the pseudogene TRBV3-2) to TRBJ1-1; TRBD1 aligns across 7 bases. V lost 3 bases, J lost 2 bases, and 6 bases stayed unmatched. The CDR3 extends over 15 amino acids. CDR1 and CDR2 (germline): LGHDT, YNNKEL (reference sequence). CDR3 protein: CASSQGTVRNTEAFF. As DNA, the CDR3 is TGTGCCAGCAGCCAGGGGACAGTAAGAAACACTGAAGCTTTCTTT.

This clone was recorded only once. The rearrangement uses TRBV5-8 and TRBJ2-2; 7 bases line up with TRBD1. CDR3 size: 14 residues. Germline lookup yields CDR1 SGHTS and CDR2 YDEGEE. J gave up 4 bases and V 3 bases, and 3 bases lay outside the gene matches. Here the CDR3 reads CASSWNRGTGELFF. In nucleotides, the CDR3 is TGTGCCAGCAGCTGGAACAGGGGCACCGGGGAGCTGTTTTTT.

The V gene is TRBV4-3, the J gene TRBJ2-6; D is unclear. The CDR3 covers 16 residues. Trimming removed 3 bases at V and 2 bases at J, with 11 bases between. Germline V lookup: CDR1 LGHNA, CDR2 YSLEER. CDR3 sequence reads: CASSHLLGTGANVLTF. For the CDR3, the DNA is TGCGCCAGCAGCCACTTACTGGGGACTGGGGCCAACGTCCTGACTTTC.

This clone was counted once. The chain carries TRBV5-6 and TRBJ1-1; D may be TRBD1 (5 bases). The CDR3 is made up of 17 amino acids. V gave up 0 bases and J gave up 3 bases, with 18 bases separating them. Per the germline V gene, CDR1 is SGHDT and CDR2 is YYEEEE. Written as DNA, the CDR3 is TGTGCCAGCAGCTTGGCAGCGGGGGGTGGAGGGGACACTGAAGCTTTCTTT. Translated: CASSLAAGGGGDTEAFF. The whole variable domain, filled in from reference TRBV5-6 and TRBJ1-1, reads DAGVTQSPTHLIKTRGQQVTLRCSPKSGHDTVSWYQQALGQGPQFIFQYYEEEERQRGNFPDRFSGHQFPNYSSELNVNALLLGDSALYLCASSLAAGGGGDTEAFFGQGTRLTVV.